These T cell receptor beta chains were read from a single sample in a study of blood T cell repertoires in COVID-19. Generated by immunoSEQ multiplex PCR, the TCRdb table keeps only in-frame clones and is missing some. The data hold just over 250,000 clones, with about 87% observed a single time. Sequences were obtained from peripheral blood. These receptor sequences come from a woman in her forties or fifties with acute or convalescent COVID-19. Both conserved end residues are part of each CDR3. Fields, in order: V gene, clone size, J gene, D gene, CDR3 DNA, CDR3 protein. D genes are given only for firm matches. The listing skips clone size in some rows; elsewhere it reads once, few, many or a size class.

v_gene: TRBV2
abundance: .
j_gene: TRBJ2-7
d_gene: TRBD2
CDR3nt: TGTGCCAGCAGTGCTAGGACTAGCGGGAGTCACGAGCAGTACTTC
CDR3aa: CASSARTSGSHEQYF

v_gene: TRBV19
abundance: once
j_gene: TRBJ2-7
d_gene: TRBD1
CDR3nt: TGTGCCAGTAGCCGACAGGGGGAGGACGAGCAGTACTTC
CDR3aa: CASSRQGEDEQYF

v_gene: TRBV7-2
abundance: .
j_gene: TRBJ2-1
d_gene: TRBD1
CDR3nt: TGTGCCAGCAGATTGGACAGGGGACTTTACAATGAGCAGTTCTTC
CDR3aa: CASRLDRGLYNEQFF

v_gene: TRBV21-1
abundance: .
j_gene: TRBJ1-5
d_gene: .
CDR3nt: TGTGCCAGCAGCAAAGGAGCAGGGGCGACCGACGCCCCCAGCAATCAGCCCCAGCATTTT
CDR3aa: CASSKGAGATDAPSNQPQHF

v_gene: TRBV2
abundance: .
j_gene: TRBJ2-7
d_gene: TRBD2
CDR3nt: TGTGCCAGCAGTTCCCAGACTAGCGGGAGCGTTGAGCAGTACTTC
CDR3aa: CASSSQTSGSVEQYF

v_gene: TRBV9
abundance: .
j_gene: TRBJ2-7
d_gene: TRBD1
CDR3nt: TGTGCCAGCAGCTCGACAGGGGCTGTCGTGGGGGAGCAGTACTTC
CDR3aa: CASSSTGAVVGEQYF

v_gene: TRBV20-1
abundance: .
j_gene: TRBJ1-2
d_gene: .
CDR3nt: TGCAGTGCTAGAGCCAGGGAAGGCTACACCTTC
CDR3aa: CSARAREGYTF

v_gene: TRBV27
abundance: once
j_gene: TRBJ2-1
d_gene: .
CDR3nt: TGTGCCAGCATAAGGGACTCGAGCCAAGGAGAGCAGTTCTTC
CDR3aa: CASIRDSSQGEQFF

v_gene: TRBV29-1
abundance: .
j_gene: TRBJ2-3
d_gene: TRBD2
CDR3nt: TGCAGCGTTGTACGACCAGCGGGAGTAGGAGATACGCAGTATTTT
CDR3aa: CSVVRPAGVGDTQYF

v_gene: TRBV9
abundance: .
j_gene: TRBJ1-1
d_gene: .
CDR3nt: TGTGCCAGCAGCGCCTACAGGTACACTGAAGCTTTCTTT
CDR3aa: CASSAYRYTEAFF

v_gene: TRBV5-1
abundance: .
j_gene: TRBJ1-3
d_gene: .
CDR3nt: TGCGCCAGCAGCTTGGAGGGGGTAACGGCTGGAAACACCATATATTTT
CDR3aa: CASSLEGVTAGNTIYF

v_gene: TRBV7-8
abundance: .
j_gene: TRBJ2-3
d_gene: .
CDR3nt: TGTGCCAGCAGCTTAGGAGTGGGGGGTCATGATACGCAGTATTTT
CDR3aa: CASSLGVGGHDTQYF

v_gene: TRBV7-8
abundance: .
j_gene: TRBJ2-7
d_gene: TRBD2
CDR3nt: TGTGCCAGCAGCTTATTCTCGGGAGGGTCCTACGAGCAGTACTTC
CDR3aa: CASSLFSGGSYEQYF

v_gene: TRBV27
abundance: .
j_gene: TRBJ1-1
d_gene: TRBD1
CDR3nt: TGTGCCAGCAGTTCTCAGACAGGGATGAACACTGAAGCTTTCTTT
CDR3aa: CASSSQTGMNTEAFF

v_gene: TRBV5-4
abundance: .
j_gene: TRBJ1-2
d_gene: TRBD1
CDR3nt: TGTGCCAGCAGCCACGACCGGGACAGGGGGCTGTATGGCTACACCTTC
CDR3aa: CASSHDRDRGLYGYTF

v_gene: TRBV11-2
abundance: .
j_gene: TRBJ2-2
d_gene: TRBD2
CDR3nt: TGTGCCAGCAGTTACGGCGGGGGATACGGGGAGCTGTTTTTT
CDR3aa: CASSYGGGYGELFF

v_gene: TRBV19
abundance: .
j_gene: TRBJ2-1
d_gene: .
CDR3nt: TGTGCCAGTAGTATATCCGCGAGCTCCTACAATGAGCAGTTCTTC
CDR3aa: CASSISASSYNEQFF

v_gene: TRBV24-1
abundance: .
j_gene: TRBJ2-3
d_gene: .
CDR3nt: TGTGCCACCAGTGACACAGAGAACACAGATACGCAGTATTTT
CDR3aa: CATSDTENTDTQYF

v_gene: TRBV7-9
abundance: once
j_gene: TRBJ2-1
d_gene: TRBD2
CDR3nt: TGTGCCAGCAGTAAGGATAAAGCGGGAGAAAGGTTTTGGAATGAGCAGTTCTTC
CDR3aa: CASSKDKAGERFWNEQFF

v_gene: TRBV7-9
abundance: .
j_gene: TRBJ2-7
d_gene: .
CDR3nt: TGTGCCAGCAGCCTTAACAATTACGAGCAGTACTTC
CDR3aa: CASSLNNYEQYF

v_gene: TRBV18
abundance: .
j_gene: TRBJ2-5
d_gene: TRBD2
CDR3nt: TGTGCCAGCTCTCCCGGACTAGCGGGGACTACCCAGTACTTC
CDR3aa: CASSPGLAGTTQYF

v_gene: TRBV7-2
abundance: .
j_gene: TRBJ2-7
d_gene: .
CDR3nt: TGTGCCAGCAGCTTTTTGCAGGGTGACGAGCAGTACTTC
CDR3aa: CASSFLQGDEQYF

v_gene: TRBV7-2
abundance: .
j_gene: TRBJ1-1
d_gene: .
CDR3nt: TGTGCCAGCAGCTTAGCTGGGGGGGGGATGGATGAAGCTTTCTTT
CDR3aa: CASSLAGGGMDEAFF

v_gene: TRBV5-1
abundance: .
j_gene: TRBJ2-7
d_gene: TRBD1
CDR3nt: TGCGCCAGCAGCTTAGATGGAGACAGGGGGCTCTACGAGCAGTACTTC
CDR3aa: CASSLDGDRGLYEQYF

v_gene: TRBV10-3
abundance: .
j_gene: TRBJ2-2
d_gene: TRBD1
CDR3nt: TGTGCCATCAGTCGTGACAGGGCGTCCGGGGAGCTGTTTTTT
CDR3aa: CAISRDRASGELFF

v_gene: TRBV5-1
abundance: .
j_gene: TRBJ2-3
d_gene: .
CDR3nt: TGCGCCAGCAGCGAACAGGGAATTACAGATACGCAGTATTTT
CDR3aa: CASSEQGITDTQYF

v_gene: TRBV11-2
abundance: .
j_gene: TRBJ1-1
d_gene: TRBD1
CDR3nt: TGTGCCAGCAGCGGAGCGCTCGGACAGGGGGCGATCACTGAAGCTTTCTTT
CDR3aa: CASSGALGQGAITEAFF

v_gene: TRBV10-1
abundance: .
j_gene: TRBJ2-7
d_gene: TRBD1
CDR3nt: TGCGCCAGAGGGACAGGGATCTCCTACGAGCAGTACTTC
CDR3aa: CARGTGISYEQYF

v_gene: TRBV27
abundance: .
j_gene: TRBJ2-7
d_gene: TRBD2
CDR3nt: TGTGCCAGCAGTTTCAGGGAGGGCGGGGAGCAGTACTTC
CDR3aa: CASSFREGGEQYF

v_gene: TRBV5-8
abundance: .
j_gene: TRBJ1-6
d_gene: TRBD1
CDR3nt: TGTGCCAGCAGCTCCGGGACAGGGTATTCACCCCTCCACTTT
CDR3aa: CASSSGTGYSPLHF

v_gene: TRBV6-2/TRBV6-3
abundance: .
j_gene: TRBJ1-1
d_gene: .
CDR3nt: TGTGCCAGCAGCAGCAATTACAGGGCGTCTGAAGCTTTCTTT
CDR3aa: CASSSNYRASEAFF

v_gene: TRBV15
abundance: .
j_gene: TRBJ1-2
d_gene: TRBD1
CDR3nt: TGTGCCACCAGCAGATATCCCATCACAGGGGGCGACACTGGCTACACCTTC
CDR3aa: CATSRYPITGGDTGYTF

v_gene: TRBV11-2
abundance: .
j_gene: TRBJ2-3
d_gene: .
CDR3nt: TGTGCCAGCAGCTTAGGTCTAACGTACACAGATACGCAGTATTTT
CDR3aa: CASSLGLTYTDTQYF

v_gene: TRBV4-1
abundance: .
j_gene: TRBJ1-5
d_gene: TRBD1
CDR3nt: TGCGCCAGCAGCCAGGACAGGGGCTTGGGTCAGCCCCAGCATTTT
CDR3aa: CASSQDRGLGQPQHF

v_gene: TRBV12-3/TRBV12-4
abundance: .
j_gene: TRBJ1-6
d_gene: .
CDR3nt: TGTGCCAGCAGTTTAGGGTCGGATTCACCCCTCCACTTT
CDR3aa: CASSLGSDSPLHF